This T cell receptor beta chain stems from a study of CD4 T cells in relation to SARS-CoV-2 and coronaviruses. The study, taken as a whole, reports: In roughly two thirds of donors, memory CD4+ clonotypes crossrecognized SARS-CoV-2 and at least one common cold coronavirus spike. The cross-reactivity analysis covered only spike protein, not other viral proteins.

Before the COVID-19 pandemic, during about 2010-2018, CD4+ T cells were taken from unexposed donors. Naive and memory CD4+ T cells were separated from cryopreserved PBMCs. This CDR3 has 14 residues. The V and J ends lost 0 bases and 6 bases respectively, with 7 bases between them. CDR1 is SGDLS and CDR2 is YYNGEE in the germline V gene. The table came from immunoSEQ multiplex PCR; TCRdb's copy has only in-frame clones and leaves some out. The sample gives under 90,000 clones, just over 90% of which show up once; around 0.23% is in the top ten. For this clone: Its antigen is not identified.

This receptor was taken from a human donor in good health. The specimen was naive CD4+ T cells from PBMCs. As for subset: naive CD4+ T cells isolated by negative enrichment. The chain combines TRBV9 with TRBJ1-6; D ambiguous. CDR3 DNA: TGTGCCAGCAGCGTAGTTGACACTAATTCACCCCTCCACTTT. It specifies CASSVVDTNSPLHF.